This entry features one TCR beta chain sequence. Data came from immunoSEQ multiplex PCR; TCRdb stores just in-frame clones and leaves some out. The repertoire includes some 200,000 clones, under 90% of them detected once, and about 4.5% sits in the top ten. These data are taken from a study of blood T cell repertoires in COVID-19. The CDR3 loop spans 15 amino acids. The sample was peripheral blood. The receptor was isolated from a man aged 50 to 60 with acute or convalescent COVID-19. This chain joins TRBV21-1 and TRBJ2-7; the D call of TRBD1 is as the table states it, not checked on the DNA. TRBV21-1 is described as a pseudogene. DNA for the CDR3: TGTGCCAGCAGCAAAGCGGGACAGGGCTCCTACGAGCAGTACTTC. Its protein product is CASSKAGQGSYEQYF.